The T cell receptor (beta chain) described here comes from a study of molecular identifiers for immune sequencing clone quantification. V dropped 0 bases and J dropped 1 base, with 9 bases sitting between them. The CDR3 is 15 amino acids. CDR1 LGHNA and CDR2 YNFKEQ come from the germline V gene. This clonotype has ten or more counts. Each CDR3 protein gets one entry after TCRdb re-called the PCR reads with MiXCR. The table shows roughly 65,000 distinct CDR3 sequences, with under 20% occurring only once. The chain couples TRBV4-2 to TRBJ1-1, with a possible D match to TRBD1 (6 bases). Sequencing was performed on naive CD8+ T cells from blood, with Jurkat cell RNA spiked in. The subset is: FACS-sorted CD8+CD4-CCR7+CD45RA+ naive T cells. The sequence was collected from a human donor in good health. Some libraries in this study had Jurkat cell RNA spiked in. CDR3 DNA sequence: TGTGCCAGCAGCCAAGAAAGGGGGAAGAACACTGAAGCTTTCTTT. As protein: CASSQERGKNTEAFF.